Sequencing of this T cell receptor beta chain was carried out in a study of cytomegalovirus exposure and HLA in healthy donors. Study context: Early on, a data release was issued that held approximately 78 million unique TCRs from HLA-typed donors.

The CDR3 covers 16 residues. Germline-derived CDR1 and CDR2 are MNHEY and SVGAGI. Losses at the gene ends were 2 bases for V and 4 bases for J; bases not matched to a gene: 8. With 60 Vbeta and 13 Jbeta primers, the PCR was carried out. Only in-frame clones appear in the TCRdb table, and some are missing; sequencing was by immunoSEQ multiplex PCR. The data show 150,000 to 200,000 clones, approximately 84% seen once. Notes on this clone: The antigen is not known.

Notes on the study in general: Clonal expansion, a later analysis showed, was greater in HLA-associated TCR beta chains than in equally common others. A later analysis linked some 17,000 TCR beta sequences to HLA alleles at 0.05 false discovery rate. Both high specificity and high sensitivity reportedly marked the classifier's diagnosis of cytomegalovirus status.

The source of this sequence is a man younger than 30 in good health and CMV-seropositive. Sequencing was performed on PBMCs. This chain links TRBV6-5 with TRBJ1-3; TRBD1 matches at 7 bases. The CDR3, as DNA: TGTGCCAGCAGTTACGGTTCGGAGGGACAGGGAAACACCATATATTTT. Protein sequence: CASSYGSEGQGNTIYF.